The 6 T cell receptor beta chains below come from one sample, sequenced in a study of OX40 agonist ivuxolimab in advanced cancers. Only in-frame clones appear in the TCRdb table, and some are missing; sequencing was by immunoSEQ multiplex PCR. The sample shows tens of thousands of clones, 85% to 90% of them seen only once. The sample in question was CD4+ or CD8+ T cells sorted from blood, obtained in a trial of the OX40 agonist ivuxolimab. Source of these receptors: an adult with an advanced solid tumor such as melanoma, head and neck, liver or kidney cancer.

The chain employs TRBV19 and TRBJ1-4; no clear D. The germline CDR1 and CDR2 sequences are LNHDA and SQIVND (reference sequence). The length of the CDR3 is 15 residues. Trimming left V 2 bases short and J 4 bases short, with 11 bases between. CDR3 sequence (DNA): TGTGCCAGTAGTATAACTGGGCGGCTTAATGAAAAACTGTTTTTT. Translation gives CASSITGRLNEKLFF.

Here the CDR3 DNA reads TGTGCCAGTAATTTCCGGGATTCGCTCGGGGAGCAGTACTTC. It specifies CASNFRDSLGEQYF. This rearrangement joins TRBV19 to TRBJ2-7; possibly TRBD2 for D (5 bases). V lost 7 bases and J 7 bases, leaving 20 bases between the germline ends. The CDR3 spans 14 residues. Germline assignment: CDR1 LNHDA and CDR2 SQIVND (reference sequence).

In its sample, this clone was seen a few times. The V and J genes are TRBV6-6 and TRBJ2-5, with D possibly matching TRBD1 (6 bases). This CDR3 region has 14 residues. V lost 8 bases, J lost 4 bases, and 17 bases lay in between. From germline, CDR1 is MNHNY and CDR2 SVGAGI (reference sequence). The DNA of the CDR3 is TGTGCCAGCGGCAGGGACGACAGGCGAGAGACCCAGTACTTC. Translation gives CASGRDDRRETQYF.

The rearrangement links TRBV5-1 to TRBJ1-1; tentative D call: TRBD1 (5 bases). CDR1 is SGHRS, CDR2 YFSETQ, per germline. CDR3 length equals 12 residues. Trimming stripped 0 bases from V and 11 bases from J, with 11 bases between. The CDR3 is CASSLERGRAFF. CDR3 nucleotide sequence: TGCGCCAGCAGCTTGGAAAGGGGAAGGGCTTTCTTT.

The chain links TRBV6-1 to TRBJ1-5, with D perhaps TRBD1 (5 bases). There are 13 residues in the CDR3. Per germline, CDR1 MNHNS and CDR2 SASEGT. Between the trimmed V and J ends, which lost 6 bases and 8 bases, there was a span of 14 bases. CDR3 amino acids: CASSGLPREPQHF. CDR3 in DNA: TGTGCCAGCAGCGGACTCCCCAGGGAGCCCCAGCATTTT.

The chain carries TRBV2 and TRBJ2-7; D not resolved. CDR1 is SNHLY and CDR2 is FYNNEI in the germline V gene. Trimming took off 8 bases at V and 1 base at J, with 18 bases between the two ends. This CDR3 contains 15 residues. CDR3 protein: CASLPAQWGSYEQYF. In DNA form, the CDR3 reads TGTGCCAGCCTACCGGCCCAGTGGGGATCCTACGAGCAGTACTTC.